This T cell receptor (beta chain) came from a study of shared T cell receptors in the human thymus. There are 15 residues in the CDR3. CDR1 and CDR2 (germline): LGHNA, YSLEER. The J segment lost 2 bases and the V segment lost 5 bases, leaving 6 bases of the junction unmatched. Sequenced by immunoSEQ multiplex PCR; TCRdb stores in-frame clones only, minus some. The sample has hundreds of thousands of clones, roughly 90% seen once. These same data were also listed under a study on human thymus T cells. That paper adds: Donation came from healthy Finnish infants having corrective surgery for congenital heart defects. Within thymic and blood repertoires, V and J gene usage appeared to be biased. Related research reported highly overlapping thymic repertoires among unrelated individuals.

The genes are TRBV4-3 and TRBJ1-3; 7 nucleotides agree with TRBD1. The sequenced sample was thymocytes. This TCR came from a boy under two years old with a congenital heart defect. CDR3 protein: CASSLTTGPGNTIYF. The CDR3 nucleotides read TGCGCCAGCAGCTTAACGACAGGGCCTGGAAACACCATATATTTT.